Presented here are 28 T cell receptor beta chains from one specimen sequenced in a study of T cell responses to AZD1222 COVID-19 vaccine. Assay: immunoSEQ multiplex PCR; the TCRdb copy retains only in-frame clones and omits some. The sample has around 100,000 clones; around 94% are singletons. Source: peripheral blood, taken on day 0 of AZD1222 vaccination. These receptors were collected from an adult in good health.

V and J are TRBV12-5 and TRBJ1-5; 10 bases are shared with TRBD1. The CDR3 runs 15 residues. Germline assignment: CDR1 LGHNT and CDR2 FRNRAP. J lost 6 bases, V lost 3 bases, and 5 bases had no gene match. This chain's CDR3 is CASGLLGTGVQPQHF. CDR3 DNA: TGTGCTAGTGGTTTACTAGGGACAGGGGTTCAGCCCCAGCATTTT.

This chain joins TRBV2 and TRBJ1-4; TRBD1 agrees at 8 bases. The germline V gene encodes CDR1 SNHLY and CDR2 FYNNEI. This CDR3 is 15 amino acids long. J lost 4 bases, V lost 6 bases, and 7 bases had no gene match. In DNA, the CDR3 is TGTGCCAGCAGAGAACGGGACAGGATTAATGAAAAACTGTTTTTT. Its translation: CASRERDRINEKLFF.

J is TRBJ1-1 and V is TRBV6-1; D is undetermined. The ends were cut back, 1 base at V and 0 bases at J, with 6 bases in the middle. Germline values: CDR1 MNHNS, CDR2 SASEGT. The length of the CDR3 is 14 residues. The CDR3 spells CASSEGQLNTEAFF. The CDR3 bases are TGTGCCAGCAGTGAAGGGCAGTTGAACACTGAAGCTTTCTTT.

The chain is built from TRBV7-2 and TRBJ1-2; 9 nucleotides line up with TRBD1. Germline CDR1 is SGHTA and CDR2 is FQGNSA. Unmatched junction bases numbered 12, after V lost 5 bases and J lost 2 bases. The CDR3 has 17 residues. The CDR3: CASSRGGTGTWNYGYTF. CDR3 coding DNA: TGTGCCAGCAGCCGCGGGGGGACAGGGACGTGGAACTATGGCTACACCTTC.

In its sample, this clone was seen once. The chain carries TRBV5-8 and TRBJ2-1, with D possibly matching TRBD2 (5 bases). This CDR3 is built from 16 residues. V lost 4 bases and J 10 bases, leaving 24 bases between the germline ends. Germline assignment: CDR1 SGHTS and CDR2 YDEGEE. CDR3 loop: CASSLRTGPPEREQFF. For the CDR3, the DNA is TGTGCCAGCAGCCTGCGGACTGGCCCCCCTGAAAGAGAGCAGTTCTTC.

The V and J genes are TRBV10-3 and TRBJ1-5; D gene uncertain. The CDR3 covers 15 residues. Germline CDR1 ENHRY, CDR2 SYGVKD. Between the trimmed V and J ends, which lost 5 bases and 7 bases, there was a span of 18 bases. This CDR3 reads CAISTSGEDGQPQHF. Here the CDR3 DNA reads TGTGCCATCAGTACTTCCGGGGAGGACGGGCAGCCCCAGCATTTT.

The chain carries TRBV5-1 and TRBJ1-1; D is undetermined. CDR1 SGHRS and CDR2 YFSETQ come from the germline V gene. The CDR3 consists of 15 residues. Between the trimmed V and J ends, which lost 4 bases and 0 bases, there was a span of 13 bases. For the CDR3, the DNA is TGCGCCAGCAGCCCTAGCTCGTTGGTGAACACTGAAGCTTTCTTT. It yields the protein CASSPSSLVNTEAFF.

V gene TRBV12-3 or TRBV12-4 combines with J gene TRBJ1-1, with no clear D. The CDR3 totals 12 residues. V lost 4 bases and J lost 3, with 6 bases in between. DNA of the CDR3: TGTGCCAGCAGTTCTACCCACACTGAAGCTTTCTTT. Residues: CASSSTHTEAFF.

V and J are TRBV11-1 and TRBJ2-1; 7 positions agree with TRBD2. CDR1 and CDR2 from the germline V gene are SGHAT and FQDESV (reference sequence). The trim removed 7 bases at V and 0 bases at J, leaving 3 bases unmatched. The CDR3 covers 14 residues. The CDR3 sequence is CASTSGGSYNEQFF. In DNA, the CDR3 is TGTGCCAGCACTAGCGGAGGCTCCTACAATGAGCAGTTCTTC.

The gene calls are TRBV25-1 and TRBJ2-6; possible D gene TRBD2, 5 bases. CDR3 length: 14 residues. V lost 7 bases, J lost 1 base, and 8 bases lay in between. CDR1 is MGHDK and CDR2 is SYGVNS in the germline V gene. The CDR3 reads CASTTGSGANVLTF. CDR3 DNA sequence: TGTGCCAGCACCACGGGGTCTGGGGCCAACGTCCTGACTTTC.

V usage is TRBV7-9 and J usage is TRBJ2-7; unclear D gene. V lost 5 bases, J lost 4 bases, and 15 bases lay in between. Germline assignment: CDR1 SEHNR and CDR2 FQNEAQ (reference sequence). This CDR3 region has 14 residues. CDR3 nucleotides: TGTGCCAGCAGCCCCCGAAGGCAGCTTTACGAGCAGTACTTC. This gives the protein CASSPRRQLYEQYF.

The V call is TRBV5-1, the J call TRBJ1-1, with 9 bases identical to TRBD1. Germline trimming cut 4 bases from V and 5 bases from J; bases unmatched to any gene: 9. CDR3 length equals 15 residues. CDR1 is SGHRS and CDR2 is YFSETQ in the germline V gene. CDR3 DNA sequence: TGCGCCAGCAGCGGACCACAGGGGGCAAGGACTGAAGCTTTCTTT. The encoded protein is CASSGPQGARTEAFF.

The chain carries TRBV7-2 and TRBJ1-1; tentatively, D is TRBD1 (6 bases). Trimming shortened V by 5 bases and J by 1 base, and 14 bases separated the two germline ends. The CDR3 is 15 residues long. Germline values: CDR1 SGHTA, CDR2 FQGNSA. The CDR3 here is CASSAGDRRNTEAFF. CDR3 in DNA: TGTGCCAGCAGCGCAGGAGACAGGCGGAACACTGAAGCTTTCTTT.

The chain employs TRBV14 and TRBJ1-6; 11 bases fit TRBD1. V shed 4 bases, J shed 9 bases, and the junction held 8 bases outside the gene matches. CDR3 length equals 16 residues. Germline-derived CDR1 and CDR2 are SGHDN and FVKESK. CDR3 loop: CASSLRTGGSISPLHF. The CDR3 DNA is TGTGCCAGCAGCCTTCGGACAGGGGGCAGCATTTCACCCCTCCACTTT.

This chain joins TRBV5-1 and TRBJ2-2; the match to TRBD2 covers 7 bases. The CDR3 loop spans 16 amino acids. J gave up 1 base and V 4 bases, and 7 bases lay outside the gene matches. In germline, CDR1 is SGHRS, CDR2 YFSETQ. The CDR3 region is CASSPRAGMNTGELFF. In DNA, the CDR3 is TGCGCCAGCAGCCCACGAGCGGGGATGAACACCGGGGAGCTGTTTTTT.

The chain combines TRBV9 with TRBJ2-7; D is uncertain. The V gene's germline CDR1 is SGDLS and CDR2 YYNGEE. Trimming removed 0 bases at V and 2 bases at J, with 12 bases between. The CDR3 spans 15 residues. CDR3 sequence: CASSVGGSGAYEQYF. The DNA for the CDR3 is TGTGCCAGCAGCGTAGGAGGTAGTGGGGCCTACGAGCAGTACTTC.

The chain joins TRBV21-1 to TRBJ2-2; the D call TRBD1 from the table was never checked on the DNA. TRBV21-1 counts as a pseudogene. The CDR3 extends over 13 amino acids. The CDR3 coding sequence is TGTGCCAGCAGCACCGACAGCACCGGGGAGCTGTTTTTT. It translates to CASSTDSTGELFF.

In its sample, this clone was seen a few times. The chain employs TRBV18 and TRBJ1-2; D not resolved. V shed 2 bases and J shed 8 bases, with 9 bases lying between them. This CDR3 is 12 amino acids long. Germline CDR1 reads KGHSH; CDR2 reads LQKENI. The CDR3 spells CASSPWEKGYTF. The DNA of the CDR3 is TGTGCCAGCTCACCATGGGAGAAGGGCTACACCTTC.

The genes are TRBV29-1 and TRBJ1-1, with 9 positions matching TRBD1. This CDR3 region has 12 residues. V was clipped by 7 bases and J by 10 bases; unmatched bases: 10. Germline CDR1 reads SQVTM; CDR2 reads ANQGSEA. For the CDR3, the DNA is TGCAGCGCCAGGGACAGGGAGGGGGCAGCTTTCTTT. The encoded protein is CSARDREGAAFF.

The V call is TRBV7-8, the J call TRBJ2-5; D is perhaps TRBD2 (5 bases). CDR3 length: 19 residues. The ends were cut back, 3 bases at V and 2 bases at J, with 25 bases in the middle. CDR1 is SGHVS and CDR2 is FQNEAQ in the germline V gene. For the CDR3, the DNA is TGTGCCAGCAGCTTTAGGGATTTGACGGGCCGAGGGATACAAGAGACCCAGTACTTC. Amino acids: CASSFRDLTGRGIQETQYF.

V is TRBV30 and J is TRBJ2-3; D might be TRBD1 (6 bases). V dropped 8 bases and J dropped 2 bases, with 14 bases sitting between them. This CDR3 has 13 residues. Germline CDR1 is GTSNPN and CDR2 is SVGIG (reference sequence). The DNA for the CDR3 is TGTGCCGGGGGCAGCGGACACACAGATACGCAGTATTTT. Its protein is CAGGSGHTDTQYF.

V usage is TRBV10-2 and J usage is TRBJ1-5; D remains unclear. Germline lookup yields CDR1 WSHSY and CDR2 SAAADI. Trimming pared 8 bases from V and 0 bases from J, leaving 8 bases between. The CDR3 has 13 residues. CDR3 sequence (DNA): TGCGCCAGCCCCGATAATAGCAATCAGCCCCAGCATTTT. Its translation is CASPDNSNQPQHF.

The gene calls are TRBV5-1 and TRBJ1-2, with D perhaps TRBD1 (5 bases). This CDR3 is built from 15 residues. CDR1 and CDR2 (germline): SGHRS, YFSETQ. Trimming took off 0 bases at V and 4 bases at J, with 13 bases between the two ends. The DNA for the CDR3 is TGCGCCAGCAGCTTGGGAGACCCGGGGGGCTATGGCTACACCTTC. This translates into CASSLGDPGGYGYTF.

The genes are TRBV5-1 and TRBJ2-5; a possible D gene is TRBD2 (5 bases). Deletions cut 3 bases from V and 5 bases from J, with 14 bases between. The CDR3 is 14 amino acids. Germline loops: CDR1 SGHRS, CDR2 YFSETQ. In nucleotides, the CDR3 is TGCGCCAGCAGCTGGCGGGCCGCCTGGGAGACCCAGTACTTC. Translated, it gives CASSWRAAWETQYF.

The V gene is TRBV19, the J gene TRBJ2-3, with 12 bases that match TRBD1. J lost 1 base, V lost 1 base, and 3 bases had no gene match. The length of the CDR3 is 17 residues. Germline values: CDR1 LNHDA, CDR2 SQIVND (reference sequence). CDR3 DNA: TGTGCCAGTAGTATAGTCCGGGACAGGGGGCGCACAGATACGCAGTATTTT. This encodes CASSIVRDRGRTDTQYF.

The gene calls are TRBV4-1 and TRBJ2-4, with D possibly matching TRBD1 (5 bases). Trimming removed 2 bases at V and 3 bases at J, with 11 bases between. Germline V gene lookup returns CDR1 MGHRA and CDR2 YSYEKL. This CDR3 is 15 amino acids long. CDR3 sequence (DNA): TGCGCCAGCAGCCAACCGACAGTGGGCAAAAACATTCAGTACTTC. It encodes CASSQPTVGKNIQYF.

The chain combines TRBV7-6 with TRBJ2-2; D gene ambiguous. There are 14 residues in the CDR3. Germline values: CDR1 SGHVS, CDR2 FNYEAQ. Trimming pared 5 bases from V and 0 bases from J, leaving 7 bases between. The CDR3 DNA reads TGTGCCAGCAGCAAACAAACGAACACCGGGGAGCTGTTTTTT. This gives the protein CASSKQTNTGELFF.

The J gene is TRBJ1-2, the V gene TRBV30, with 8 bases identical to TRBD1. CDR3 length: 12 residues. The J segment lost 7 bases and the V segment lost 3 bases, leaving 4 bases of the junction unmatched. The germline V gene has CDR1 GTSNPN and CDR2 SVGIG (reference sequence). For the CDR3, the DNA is TGTGCCTGGAGGCAGGGGGCGGTTGGCTACACCTTC. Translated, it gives CAWRQGAVGYTF.